Included here is one T cell receptor beta chain sequence, with context. The antigen it binds to is not known. Base qualities were left out, and no much larger clone turns up one base away. V gives up 7 bases and J gives up 0 bases, and the segment between their germline ends measures 17 bases. In the germline V gene, CDR1 corresponds to MDHEN and CDR2 to SYDVKM. The CDR3 measures 16 amino acids from cysteine to phenylalanine. The kept DNA is CDR3 alone, 48 bases in frame from the first base. The roughly 39 donors, aged about 6 to 100 years, were systemically healthy Caucasian individuals from Russia. Each donor gave about 9.7 milliliters of peripheral blood, drawn into EDTA-treated Vacutainer tubes. Ficoll-Paque density-gradient centrifugation was used to isolate PBMCs, with at least 7 million per sample. Total RNA, at least 5.5 micrograms per sample, was extracted from PBMCs with Trizol reagent. For every donor, flow cytometry on a PBMC aliquot measured the percentage of naive CD45RAhigh/CD27high T cells.

These data come from a study of blood T cells in healthy people across ages (dated by TCRdb to 2014 to 2015). With regard to the full study: In model experiments, template switching captured about one uniquely barcoded TCR beta cDNA molecule for every two T cells. Age-related changes in TCR beta repertoire diversity were measured in the study by deep sequencing normalized with unique cDNA molecular identifiers. The donors were divided into four age groups: young (average roughly 15 years), middle-aged (under 40), aged (about 60) and long-lived (about 84). Donors of different ages were randomly distributed across sequencing lanes to avoid experimental bias. The study analyzed two additional independent replicas of 1 million unique cDNA reads from the same blood draw for two donors, one aged 18 to 30 and one aged 80 or older.

Libraries were built with 5' RACE. The sequencer listed for this sample is Illumina HiSeq 2500. A second PCR of roughly 7 to 11 cycles was performed with a sample-barcoded 5' primer and a J-beta primer mix. A unique molecular identifier was introduced onto each TCR beta cDNA molecule by a template-switch 5' adaptor carrying 12 random nucleotides. Each sample yielded at least 3 million CDR3-containing paired-end reads. First-strand cDNA was synthesized from all RNA with the Mint cDNA synthesis kit, primed by a TRBC-specific oligonucleotide. Following uracil-DNA glycosylase treatment, a first 18-cycle PCR with universal primers M1SS and BC2_uni_R was performed on all cDNA. As for the authors' bioinformatics: Each sample was normalized by randomly selecting 1 million high-quality reads, each carrying a distinct molecular identifier. Instead of being binned into consensus sequences, reads that shared molecular identifiers were thrown out. MiTCR, run with a Q25 quality threshold and the strictest error-elimination algorithm, handled CDR3 identification, clonotype clustering and error correction. A nonparametric unseen species model with Euler transformation was used to estimate a lower bound on total TCR beta diversity. TCRdb passed the public sequencing reads through fastp at Q25 and MiXCR, retaining productive beta sequences. Here each entry gathers all rows of one CDR3 protein and keeps the most common genes and DNA. These V and J calls are TCRdb output, not the study's own analysis. The sample table contains around 400,000 distinct CDR3 sequences; only one count was recorded for approximately 51% of them. Clones ranked in the top ten supply around 50% of the sample.

Summary of the overall study and its limitations: Total diversity estimates from one million sequenced T cells were considered lower bounds and underestimates. Because profiling used bulk unsorted PBMCs, naive and antigen-experienced compartments could not be compared conclusively. Donor CMV infection status was unknown, potentially confounding age-related changes in expanded clonotypes. Observed TCR beta diversity per million T cells fell roughly linearly with age, and a significant reduction was already apparent by age around 39. A strong correlation was found between observed TCR beta diversity and the percentage of naive T cells measured by flow cytometry. Compared with the aged group, the long-lived group had more naive CD4+ T cells, fewer expanded clones and increased TCR diversity, suggesting age selection.

Specimen: blood. The chain is made from TRBV28 and TRBJ2-3; the D element might be TRBD1 or TRBD2, as each aligns at 5 bases. The clonotype originates from a man in his 60s in good health. The CDR3 is CASTRTGTPSTDTQYF. The nucleotide sequence reads as follows: TGTGCCAGCACTCGAACCGGGACCCCGAGCACAGATACGCAGTATTTT.